The next 25 T cell receptor beta chains were all read from a single sample in a study of blood T cell repertoires in COVID-19. Measured with immunoSEQ multiplex PCR; TCRdb has only the in-frame clones, and not every one. This table holds 76,000 or so clones, approximately 88% found once. Sample: peripheral blood. The origin of the receptors is a man aged 25-45 years with acute or convalescent COVID-19.

The chain carries TRBV10-3 and TRBJ1-2; D unresolved. V lost 3 bases and J 6 bases, leaving 11 bases between the germline ends. Germline loops: CDR1 ENHRY, CDR2 SYGVKD. The CDR3 contains 13 residues. The CDR3 DNA sequence: TGTGCCATCAGTGATTCAGGCAGGAATGGCTACACCTTC. This encodes CAISDSGRNGYTF.

V and J are TRBV5-1 and TRBJ1-1; TRBD1 aligns across 7 bases. Germline lookup yields CDR1 SGHRS and CDR2 YFSETQ. This CDR3 is 14 amino acids long. After removal of 2 bases from V and 1 base from J, the junction contained 2 bases not matched to a gene. The CDR3 reads CASSLEGANTEAFF. DNA of the CDR3: TGCGCCAGCAGCTTAGAGGGGGCGAACACTGAAGCTTTCTTT.

The chain couples TRBV5-4 to TRBJ2-7; TRBD2 aligns across 10 bases. This CDR3 region has 15 residues. The germline V gene has CDR1 SGHNT and CDR2 YYREEE (reference sequence). V was clipped by 4 bases and J by 0 bases; unmatched bases: 4. The DNA for the CDR3 is TGTGCCAGCAGCCTCGGACTAGCGGCCTCCTACGAGCAGTACTTC. Protein: CASSLGLAASYEQYF.

V and J are TRBV11-3 and TRBJ2-2, with a weak D call TRBD1 (5 bases). This CDR3 region has 14 residues. The V end was cut by 1 base, the J end by 7 bases, with 10 bases between. Germline V gene lookup returns CDR1 SGHNT and CDR2 YENEEA. The CDR3 nucleotides read TGTGCCAGCAGCTTAGGCAGGGCGAGCGGGGAGCTGTTTTTT. Its protein is CASSLGRASGELFF.

The gene calls are TRBV27 and TRBJ1-2; no clear D. Germline CDR1 is MNHEY and CDR2 is SMNVEV (reference sequence). The V end lost 6 bases, the J end lost 8 bases, and 13 bases lay between the germline ends. The CDR3 loop spans 12 amino acids. CDR3 sequence (DNA): TGTGCCAGCAGGGCGTGGGCTACCGGCTACACCTTC. Its translation: CASRAWATGYTF.

The chain links TRBV6-5 to TRBJ2-1; TRBD2 matches 9 bases. Germline V gene data show CDR1 as MNHEY and CDR2 as SVGAGI. Unmatched junction bases numbered 0, after V lost 0 bases and J lost 0 bases. The CDR3 runs to 16 residues. CDR3 nucleotide sequence: TGTGCCAGCAGTTACTCTAGCGGGAGCTCCTACAATGAGCAGTTCTTC. It encodes CASSYSSGSSYNEQFF.

The V gene is TRBV5-1, the J gene TRBJ2-1; TRBD2 might be the D (5 bases). The CDR3 contains 12 residues. Germline V gives CDR1 SGHRS, CDR2 YFSETQ. V was pared by 5 bases and J by 8 bases, with 11 bases between. The CDR3 here is CASSLTSYEQFF. Here the CDR3 DNA reads TGCGCCAGCAGTTTAACTAGTTATGAGCAGTTCTTC. The full variable domain, its missing parts supplied by reference TRBV5-1 and TRBJ2-1, is KAGVTQTPRYLIKTRGQQVTLSCSPISGHRSVSWYQQTPGQGLQFLFEYFSETQRNKGNFPGRFSGRQFSNSRSEMNVSTLELGDSALYLCASSLTSYEQFFGPGTRLTVL.

This clone turned up a few times. J is TRBJ2-7 and V is TRBV18; 9 nucleotides match TRBD1. V was pared by 4 bases and J by 3 bases, with 7 bases of the junction left unmatched. The CDR3 is 15 residues long. The germline V gene encodes CDR1 KGHSH and CDR2 LQKENI. The CDR3 coding sequence is TGTGCCAGCTCACTTCACAGGGGGCAGGACTACGAGCAGTACTTC. Its translation is CASSLHRGQDYEQYF.

The rearrangement joins TRBV7-3 to TRBJ2-1; 8 positions agree with TRBD2. V lost 2 bases, J lost 6 bases, and 3 bases stayed unmatched. CDR1 and CDR2 (germline): SGHTA, FQGTGA. CDR3 length equals 14 residues. The CDR3 nucleotides read TGTGCCAGCAGCTTAGCGGGAGGCCTCAATGAGCAGTTCTTC. Translating gives CASSLAGGLNEQFF.

The genes are TRBV4-1 and TRBJ2-1, with 11 bases lining up with TRBD1. The CDR3 consists of 16 residues. After removal of 3 bases from V and 7 bases from J, the junction contained 8 bases not matched to a gene. The germline V gene encodes CDR1 MGHRA and CDR2 YSYEKL. The CDR3 sequence: CASSHLGQGAGNEQFF. The CDR3 coding sequence is TGCGCCAGCAGCCATCTCGGACAGGGGGCGGGGAATGAGCAGTTCTTC.

This chain connects TRBV21-1 to TRBJ2-3; the listed D gene, TRBD2, was not tested against the DNA. TRBV21-1 is noted as a pseudogene. The CDR3 consists of 15 residues. The CDR3 here is CASSKRAGVTDTQYF. The CDR3 bases are TGTGCCAGCAGCAAACGCGCGGGAGTTACAGATACGCAGTATTTT.

This clone appeared once. The rearrangement uses TRBV5-8 and TRBJ1-6; D gene unclear. V lost 1 base and J lost 6, with 8 bases in between. Per the germline V gene, CDR1 is SGHTS and CDR2 is YDEGEE. The CDR3 runs 14 residues. CDR3 region: CASSLPRINSPLHF. DNA of the CDR3: TGTGCCAGCAGCTTGCCCAGAATTAATTCACCCCTCCACTTT.

As regards this clone: The identical CDR3 is also encoded by other nucleotide sequences in the sample. The V call is TRBV5-1, the J call TRBJ1-2, with TRBD1 matching 9 bases. This CDR3 comprises 14 residues. Per the germline V gene, CDR1 is SGHRS and CDR2 is YFSETQ. The V and J ends lost 0 bases and 4 bases, in that order; junction bases with no gene match: 1. The CDR3 reads CASSLGTGAYGYTF. CDR3 bases: TGCGCCAGCAGCTTGGGGACAGGGGCCTATGGCTACACCTTC.

The J gene is TRBJ2-1, the V gene TRBV19, with D perhaps matching TRBD2 (5 bases). Trimming took off 6 bases at V and 10 bases at J, with 13 bases between the two ends. This CDR3 is 12 amino acids long. From germline, CDR1 is LNHDA and CDR2 SQIVND (reference sequence). This chain's CDR3 is CASRLPRGEQFF. In DNA, the CDR3 is TGTGCCAGTAGACTCCCCCGGGGAGAGCAGTTCTTC.

The chain employs TRBV24-1 and TRBJ2-5, with 7 bases matching TRBD1. Germline V CDR1 and CDR2: KGHDR, SFDVKD. The trim removed 9 bases at V and 0 bases at J, leaving 3 bases unmatched. This CDR3 spans 13 amino acids. The chain's CDR3 is CATGTENQETQYF. Here the CDR3 DNA reads TGTGCCACCGGGACAGAGAACCAAGAGACCCAGTACTTC.

The chain recombines TRBV24-1 with TRBJ2-5; D gene unclear. Germline CDR1 KGHDR, CDR2 SFDVKD. The CDR3 contains 13 residues. Trimming stripped 4 bases from V and 5 bases from J, with 10 bases between. CDR3 in amino acids: CATSEEGEETQYF. CDR3 nucleotide sequence: TGTGCCACCAGTGAGGAAGGAGAGGAGACCCAGTACTTC.

The rearrangement links TRBV6-5 to TRBJ2-3, with 11 bases fitting TRBD2. This CDR3 region has 15 residues. Germline CDR1 and CDR2: MNHEY and SVGAGI. The trim removed 4 bases at V and 6 bases at J, leaving 6 bases unmatched. The CDR3: CASSFTSGRRDTQYF. The CDR3 DNA follows: TGTGCCAGCAGTTTCACTAGCGGGAGACGGGATACGCAGTATTTT.

This clone was seen just once. V gene TRBV2 combines with J gene TRBJ2-2; D might be TRBD1 (6 bases). This CDR3 has 15 amino acids. With 8 bases removed from V and 6 bases from J, the gap between germline ends came to 19 bases. Germline CDR1 is SNHLY and CDR2 is FYNNEI. The CDR3 loop reads CASANTGHRAGELFF. CDR3 DNA: TGTGCCAGCGCAAATACGGGACATAGAGCCGGGGAGCTGTTTTTT. The full variable domain, in which reference TRBV2 and TRBJ2-2 provide the parts outside the CDR3, is EPEVTQTPSHQVTQMGQEVILRCVPISNHLYFYWYRQILGQKVEFLVSFYNNEISEKSEIFDDQFSVERPDGSNFTLKIRSTKLEDSAMYFCASANTGHRAGELFFGEGSRLTVL.

The V and J genes are TRBV28 and TRBJ1-2; D is uncertain. The CDR3 is made up of 13 amino acids. Germline V CDR1 and CDR2: MDHEN, SYDVKM. V lost 2 bases to trimming and J lost 8 bases, with 12 bases between them. CDR3 amino acids: CASSLPGSGGYTF. The CDR3 region has the DNA TGTGCCAGCAGTTTACCCGGGAGCGGGGGCTACACCTTC.

This clone is a singleton in its sample. This chain joins TRBV4-3 and TRBJ1-2; 8 nucleotides agree with TRBD1. The CDR3 has 14 residues. V trimming: 3 bases; J trimming: 2 bases; junction bases outside the gene matches: 2. Per the germline V gene, CDR1 is LGHNA and CDR2 is YSLEER. CDR3 region: CASSQRTGNYGYTF. As DNA, the CDR3 is TGCGCCAGCAGCCAGCGGACAGGGAACTATGGCTACACCTTC.

In this sample, this clone turned up once. The chain employs TRBV28 and TRBJ2-2; possible D gene TRBD1, 6 bases. V dropped 1 base and J dropped 2 bases, with 17 bases sitting between them. From germline, CDR1 is MDHEN and CDR2 SYDVKM. The CDR3 length is 18 residues. The CDR3, as DNA: TGTGCCAGCAGTTTATCCCCATTTGGACAGATTAACACCGGGGAGCTGTTTTTT. It specifies CASSLSPFGQINTGELFF.

V is TRBV5-8 and J is TRBJ2-1, with 10 bases fitting TRBD2. This CDR3 has 15 amino acids. Germline V lookup: CDR1 SGHTS, CDR2 YDEGEE. The junction had 5 bases not matched to a gene; V was cut back by 1 base and J by 7 bases. The CDR3 loop reads CASSLFSGRQNEQFF. CDR3 nucleotide sequence: TGTGCCAGCAGCTTGTTTAGCGGGAGGCAGAATGAGCAGTTCTTC. Complete variable domain (other parts from reference TRBV5-8 and TRBJ2-1): EAGVTQSPTHLIKTRGQQATLRCSPISGHTSVYWYQQALGLGLQFLLWYDEGEERNRGNFPPRFSGRQFPNYSSELNVNALELEDSALYLCASSLFSGRQNEQFFGPGTRLTVL.

The J gene is TRBJ2-1, the V gene TRBV11-3; the match to TRBD2 covers 11 bases. V lost 4 bases and J lost 4; bases outside the gene matches: 9. CDR3 size: 17 residues. From germline, CDR1 is SGHNT and CDR2 YENEEA. The CDR3 is CASSSGTGTSGYNEQFF. Here the CDR3 DNA reads TGTGCCAGCAGCTCCGGTACCGGGACTAGCGGTTACAATGAGCAGTTCTTC.

A few counts support this clone. CDR3 protein: CASSEAGTDYEQYF. DNA of the CDR3: TGTGCCAGCAGTGAAGCGGGGACAGACTACGAGCAGTACTTC. V and J are TRBV2 and TRBJ2-7; TRBD1 aligns across 7 bases. The length of the CDR3 is 14 residues. J was trimmed by 3 bases and V by 0 bases; bases with no gene match: 2. Germline CDR1 is SNHLY and CDR2 is FYNNEI.

The chain recombines TRBV28 with TRBJ2-3; 8 bases are a match to TRBD2. The CDR3 has 16 residues. V trimming: 3 bases; J trimming: 0 bases; junction bases outside the gene matches: 5. Germline loops: CDR1 MDHEN, CDR2 SYDVKM. CDR3: CASSLGASGSTDTQYF. Written as DNA, the CDR3 is TGTGCCAGCAGTTTGGGGGCTAGCGGGAGCACAGATACGCAGTATTTT.